The rows below give T cell receptor beta chains drawn from one sample of a study of blood T cell repertoires in COVID-19. Using immunoSEQ multiplex PCR, the repertoire was profiled, and TCRdb retains in-frame clones only, with some absent. The sample yields 70,000 to 85,000 clones, 65% to 85% seen once. The sample was peripheral blood. The receptors derive from a man older than 75 with active or convalescent COVID-19. Both conserved end residues are part of each CDR3. Fields, in order: CDR3 DNA, CDR3 protein, J gene, D gene, V gene, clone size. A D gene is named only where the DNA matches it firmly. Clone size is not always given. Where it is, it says once, few, many or a class for expanded clones.

TGTGCCAGCAGCTACGACAGAAACTCTGGAAACACCATATATTTT	CASSYDRNSGNTIYF	TRBJ1-3	-	TRBV7-9	-
TGTGCCAGCAGCAGGACAGGGGGATACAATGAGCAGTTCTTC	CASSRTGGYNEQFF	TRBJ2-1	TRBD1	TRBV11-2	-
TGTGCCACCAGCAGAGATCCTATTAAAGCGAACACCGGGGAGCTGTTTTTT	CATSRDPIKANTGELFF	TRBJ2-2	-	TRBV15	once
TGTGCCAGCAAGCGGGCTGCCGGGACAGGGACCTACGAGCAGTACTTC	CASKRAAGTGTYEQYF	TRBJ2-7	TRBD1	TRBV2	-
TGTGCCAGCAGTTCCCCCGGGAGCCCAACTAATGAAAAACTGTTTTTT	CASSSPGSPTNEKLFF	TRBJ1-4	-	TRBV6-5	few
TGTGCCAGTAGTACAGGACTAGCGGAGGGGGCTAACACAGATACGCAGTATTTT	CASSTGLAEGANTDTQYF	TRBJ2-3	TRBD2	TRBV19	-
TGTGCCAGCAGTTTATTGGGAGGCTCCTACGAGCAGTACTTC	CASSLLGGSYEQYF	TRBJ2-7	-	TRBV27	few
TGTGCCAGCAGCCCACAGGGCCCCGAGCAGTACTTC	CASSPQGPEQYF	TRBJ2-7	-	TRBV3-1/TRBV3-2	-
TGTGCCAGCAGTTTCAGTAATCAGCCCCAGCATTTT	CASSFSNQPQHF	TRBJ1-5	-	TRBV25-1	-
TGTGCCAGCTCATCTGGACTAGTTCCCGACAATGAGCAGTTCTTC	CASSSGLVPDNEQFF	TRBJ2-1	TRBD2	TRBV18	-
TGTGCCAGCAGCCCAGAGTTGGGGAGTGGAAACACCATATATTTT	CASSPELGSGNTIYF	TRBJ1-3	-	TRBV7-8	-
TGCGCCAGCAGCTATCAACAGGTCTCCTCCTATAATTCACCCCTCCACTTT	CASSYQQVSSYNSPLHF	TRBJ1-6	-	TRBV5-1	-
TGTGCCAGTAGTAACCGGACAGATAATGAAAAACTGTTTTTT	CASSNRTDNEKLFF	TRBJ1-4	-	TRBV19	-
TGTGCCATCAGTTACAGGGCAGCGGGAGGAACCGGGGAGCTGTTTTTT	CAISYRAAGGTGELFF	TRBJ2-2	TRBD2	TRBV10-3	few
TGCGCCAGCAGCCCGACAGGAAACACCGGGGAGCTGTTTTTT	CASSPTGNTGELFF	TRBJ2-2	-	TRBV4-3	-
TGTGCCACCACCCCCGGAGGGAATCAGCCCCAGCATTTT	CATTPGGNQPQHF	TRBJ1-5	-	TRBV6-6	-